This entry lists 27 T cell receptor beta chains sequenced from one sample in a study of cytomegalovirus exposure and HLA in healthy donors (dated by TCRdb to about 2017). The library relied on the immunoSEQ multiplex PCR assay. For the multiplex PCR, a mixture combining 60 forward primers for TCR Vbeta segments and 13 reverse primers for TCR Jbeta segments was used. In its TCRdb copy, this immuneACCESS table keeps in-frame sequences only and misses some clones. Where compared with another copy, unresolved V genes explain less than half of these, and the others have no known cause. The sample records 150,000 or so clones, almost 85% of which are singletons. Clones ranked in the top ten supply 0.38% of the sample. Sequencing input: PBMCs. All receptors derive from a boy between 2 and 10 years old in good health and CMV-seronegative.

The rearrangement joins TRBV5-4 to TRBJ1-1; D might be TRBD1 (6 bases). The germline V gene has CDR1 SGHNT and CDR2 YYREEE (reference sequence). This CDR3 has 15 residues. Trimming pared 0 bases from V and 6 bases from J, leaving 15 bases between. CDR3 in amino acids: CASSLVRQGSAEAFF. In nucleotides, the CDR3 is TGTGCCAGCAGCTTGGTTCGGCAGGGGAGTGCTGAAGCTTTCTTT. Based on the CDR3 plus reference TRBV5-4 and TRBJ1-1, the full variable domain is ETGVTQSPTHLIKTRGQQVTLRCSSQSGHNTVSWYQQALGQGPQFIFQYYREEENGRGNFPPRFSGLQFPNYSSELNVNALELDDSALYLCASSLVRQGSAEAFFGQGTRLTVV.

This rearrangement joins TRBV7-8 to TRBJ2-1; TRBD1 matches 9 bases. From germline, CDR1 is SGHVS and CDR2 FQNEAQ. V shed 3 bases, J shed 7 bases, and the junction held 10 bases outside the gene matches. CDR3 length: 16 residues. The CDR3: CASSLWTGATGNEQFF. CDR3 DNA sequence: TGTGCCAGCAGCTTGTGGACAGGGGCGACTGGGAATGAGCAGTTCTTC.

The V call is TRBV6-5, the J call TRBJ2-7; 12 bases are shared with TRBD2. The V and J ends lost 4 bases and 3 bases, in that order; junction bases with no gene match: 4. This CDR3 has 15 amino acids. CDR1 is MNHEY and CDR2 is SVGAGI in the germline V gene. CDR3 protein: CASSSPTSGGYEQYF. The CDR3 coding sequence is TGTGCCAGCAGTTCCCCGACTAGCGGGGGCTACGAGCAGTACTTC.

CDR3 nucleotide sequence: TGTGCCAGCAGTGACCCCGGACAGGGGGCAGGTGGGGCCAACGTCCTGACTTTC. This sequence encodes CASSDPGQGAGGANVLTF. This chain uses TRBV2 with TRBJ2-6; 11 bases line up with TRBD1. The CDR3 consists of 18 residues. V lost 3 bases and J lost 3; bases outside the gene matches: 7. Germline V gene lookup returns CDR1 SNHLY and CDR2 FYNNEI.

Comment on this clone: One end of the junction is discordant with germline, which a read error may explain. Other DNA sequences in the sample encode the same CDR3. J is TRBJ1-2 and V is TRBV11-2, with D perhaps matching TRBD1 (6 bases). The CDR3 loop spans 14 amino acids. Germline assignment: CDR1 SGHAT and CDR2 FQNNGV. Here the CDR3 reads CASSLHRANYGYTF. The CDR3 bases are TGTGCCAGCAGCTTACACAGGGCTAACTATGGTTACACCTTC.

CDR3 amino acids: CASSIGGDGYEQYF. As DNA, the CDR3 is TGTGCCAGTAGTATAGGGGGAGACGGCTACGAGCAGTACTTC. This chain uses TRBV19 with TRBJ2-7, with D possibly matching TRBD2 (5 bases). The CDR3 covers 14 residues. V was cut by 1 base and J by 3 bases, with 10 bases left in between. Germline CDR1 reads LNHDA; CDR2 reads SQIVND (reference sequence). Supplemented by reference TRBV19 and TRBJ2-7, the full variable domain reads DGGITQSPKYLFRKEGQNVTLSCEQNLNHDAMYWYRQDPGQGLRLIYYSQIVNDFQKGDIAEGYSVSREKKESFPLTVTSAQKNPTAFYLCASSIGGDGYEQYFGPGTRLTVT.

The genes are TRBV29-1 and TRBJ2-5; 8 bases line up with TRBD1. Germline CDR1 and CDR2: SQVTM and ANQGSEA. The CDR3 is 13 residues long. V was pared by 4 bases and J by 4 bases, with 5 bases of the junction left unmatched. The CDR3 loop is CSVGNRGIETQYF. CDR3 DNA sequence: TGCAGCGTTGGGAACAGGGGGATAGAGACCCAGTACTTC.

The chain joins TRBV28 to TRBJ2-7, with TRBD2 matching 11 bases. The ends lost 5 bases at V and 7 bases at J; junction bases unmatched: 4. The CDR3 length is 13 residues. The germline V gene has CDR1 MDHEN and CDR2 SYDVKM. This CDR3 is CASSKLAGGEQYF. As DNA, the CDR3 is TGTGCCAGCAGTAAGCTAGCGGGAGGTGAGCAGTACTTC.

V is TRBV27 and J is TRBJ2-1; unclear D gene. Looked up from germline, CDR1 is MNHEY and CDR2 is SMNVEV (reference sequence). The ends were cut back, 0 bases at V and 7 bases at J, with 13 bases in the middle. The CDR3 is made up of 15 amino acids. The CDR3 DNA follows: TGTGCCAGCAGTTTATCTAGAAATCTTCCGAATGAGCAGTTCTTC. As protein: CASSLSRNLPNEQFF.

The chain links TRBV4-2 to TRBJ1-4, with D perhaps matching TRBD1 (5 bases). This CDR3 spans 17 amino acids. Germline-derived CDR1 and CDR2 are LGHNA and YNFKEQ. The V end lost 4 bases, the J end lost 0 bases, and 15 bases lay between the germline ends. CDR3 protein: CASSPRDGSPTNEKLFF. DNA of the CDR3: TGTGCCAGCAGCCCCCGGGACGGGAGCCCAACTAATGAAAAACTGTTTTTT.

CDR3 in amino acids: CAISDNSGRALVETQYF. CDR3 coding DNA: TGTGCCATCAGTGATAATAGCGGGAGGGCCTTAGTTGAGACCCAGTACTTC. The chain employs TRBV10-3 and TRBJ2-5; TRBD2 aligns across 11 bases. CDR1 ENHRY and CDR2 SYGVKD come from the germline V gene. V lost 3 bases and J lost 5; bases outside the gene matches: 11. The CDR3 has 17 amino acids.

This rearrangement joins TRBV6-5 to TRBJ2-2; TRBD1 matches 8 bases. V shed 6 bases, J shed 4 bases, and the junction held 7 bases outside the gene matches. From germline, CDR1 is MNHEY and CDR2 SVGAGI. The CDR3 covers 15 residues. CDR3 DNA: TGTGCCAGCAGCCCGGACAGGGCTTCCACCGGGGAGCTGTTTTTT. Translation gives CASSPDRASTGELFF.

The V and J genes are TRBV27 and TRBJ1-1, with a weak D call TRBD1 (5 bases). CDR3 length: 13 residues. The V end was cut by 2 bases, the J end by 3 bases, with 7 bases between. CDR1 is MNHEY, CDR2 SMNVEV, per germline (reference sequence). The CDR3 nucleotides are TGTGCCAGCAGTTTAGGGGCCCACACTGAAGCTTTCTTT. It encodes CASSLGAHTEAFF.

This chain uses TRBV15 with TRBJ2-7; a weak D match, TRBD1 (6 bases). This CDR3 contains 14 residues. In germline, CDR1 is LNHNV, CDR2 YYDKDF (reference sequence). V was shortened by 0 bases and J by 6 bases, with 12 bases between the two germline ends. Here the CDR3 reads CATSRDLGAAEQYF. Here the CDR3 DNA reads TGTGCCACCAGCAGAGATTTGGGGGCCGCCGAGCAGTACTTC.

The V call is TRBV6-5, the J call TRBJ2-3; 7 bases fit TRBD1. The CDR3 covers 15 residues. The V and J ends lost 7 bases and 2 bases, in that order; junction bases with no gene match: 9. Germline CDR1 MNHEY, CDR2 SVGAGI. DNA of the CDR3: TGTGCCAGCAACCCATCCGGGACAGCCACAGATACGCAGTATTTT. Translated: CASNPSGTATDTQYF.

This CDR3 is CASSLLTGSSGNTIYF. The CDR3, as DNA: TGTGCCAGCAGCCTCCTTACAGGCTCCTCTGGAAACACCATATATTTT. This sequence joins TRBV7-8 and TRBJ1-3, with a weak D call TRBD1 (5 bases). V lost 5 bases, J lost 0 bases, and 14 bases lay in between. The CDR3 is 16 amino acids. Germline CDR1 reads SGHVS; CDR2 reads FQNEAQ.

V usage is TRBV28 and J usage is TRBJ2-7; D gene uncertain. Germline loops: CDR1 MDHEN, CDR2 SYDVKM. The CDR3 length is 13 residues. V was clipped by 4 bases and J by 4 bases, with 11 bases between them. The CDR3 reads CASSSKLNYEQYF. CDR3 DNA sequence: TGTGCCAGCAGTTCGAAGCTAAATTACGAGCAGTACTTC. Combining the CDR3 with reference TRBV28 and TRBJ2-7 gives the whole variable domain DVKVTQSSRYLVKRTGEKVFLECVQDMDHENMFWYRQDPGLGLRLIYFSYDVKMKEKGDIPEGYSVSREKKERFSLILESASTNQTSMYLCASSSKLNYEQYFGPGTRLTVT.

The count of this clone is one. The chain has TRBV12-2 and TRBJ1-2. TRBV12-2 is tagged as a pseudogene. This CDR3 is built from 16 residues. CDR3 amino acids: CASRPSRRGLSYGYTF. Here the CDR3 DNA reads TGTGCAAGTCGCCCCAGTCGGAGGGGCCTAAGCTATGGCTACACCTTC.

This clone was seen a single time. V and J are TRBV19 and TRBJ2-5; D is uncertain. Trimming cost V 1 base and J 3 bases, with 6 bases left between them. The germline CDR1 and CDR2 sequences are LNHDA and SQIVND (reference sequence). This CDR3 region has 13 residues. The CDR3 DNA reads TGTGCCAGTAGTATAGTCCAGGAAGAGACCCAGTACTTC. The encoded protein is CASSIVQEETQYF.

The chain recombines TRBV11-2 with TRBJ2-7, with 11 bases aligning to TRBD1. The CDR3 is made up of 16 amino acids. The germline gives CDR1 SGHAT, CDR2 FQNNGV. The V segment lost 6 bases and the J segment 2 bases; nucleotides outside the gene matches: 9. The CDR3 sequence: CASRSSPGQGAYEQYF. The CDR3 bases are TGTGCCAGCAGATCGTCCCCGGGACAGGGGGCCTACGAGCAGTACTTC.

The rearrangement uses TRBV5-1 and TRBJ2-7, with TRBD2 matching 7 bases. The CDR3 has 14 amino acids. The V gene end was trimmed by 2 bases and the J gene end by 1 base; junction bases not matched to a gene: 3. Germline CDR1 and CDR2: SGHRS and YFSETQ. For the CDR3, the DNA is TGCGCCAGCAGCTTTACGGGGGGATCCTACGAGCAGTACTTC. It is translated as CASSFTGGSYEQYF.

CDR3 nucleotide sequence: TGCAGCGTACCCCCGGGACAGGGTGAGATCTATGGCTACACCTTC. This gives the protein CSVPPGQGEIYGYTF. The rearrangement links TRBV29-1 to TRBJ1-2, with 9 positions matching TRBD1. Trimming took 6 bases from V and 4 from J; bases not matched to a gene: 12. The CDR3 spans 15 residues. Germline V gene sequence: CDR1 SQVTM, CDR2 ANQGSEA.

The gene calls are TRBV5-1 and TRBJ1-2; TRBD1 aligns across 11 bases. CDR3 size: 15 residues. Germline V lookup: CDR1 SGHRS, CDR2 YFSETQ. V was pared by 0 bases and J by 6 bases, with 4 bases of the junction left unmatched. CDR3 loop: CASSLGDRGENGYTF. In DNA, the CDR3 is TGCGCCAGCAGCTTGGGGGACAGGGGGGAGAATGGCTACACCTTC. Full variable domain (rest looked up from reference TRBV5-1 and TRBJ1-2): KAGVTQTPRYLIKTRGQQVTLSCSPISGHRSVSWYQQTPGQGLQFLFEYFSETQRNKGNFPGRFSGRQFSNSRSEMNVSTLELGDSALYLCASSLGDRGENGYTFGSGTRLTVV.

The chain links TRBV15 to TRBJ1-1, with D unclear. There are 14 residues in the CDR3. Germline assignment: CDR1 LNHNV and CDR2 YYDKDF (reference sequence). The germline V and J ends were trimmed by 4 bases and 1 base, with 10 bases remaining between them. CDR3 in amino acids: CATSKLRGNTEAFF. CDR3 bases: TGTGCCACCAGCAAACTCCGGGGGAACACTGAAGCTTTCTTT.

The V and J genes are TRBV19 and TRBJ2-5; D is perhaps TRBD1 (7 bases). With 8 bases removed from V and 5 bases from J, the gap between germline ends came to 15 bases. Germline CDR1 LNHDA, CDR2 SQIVND (reference sequence). This CDR3 contains 13 residues. The CDR3, as DNA: TGTGCCAGTGGAGGGACAGATTTGGAGACCCAGTACTTC. This codes for CASGGTDLETQYF.

The rearrangement links TRBV7-2 to TRBJ2-1, with D unclear. Germline-derived CDR1 and CDR2 are SGHTA and FQGNSA. The CDR3 length is 14 residues. V gave up 1 base and J gave up 7 bases, with 11 bases separating them. CDR3 sequence (DNA): TGTGCCAGCAGCTTAGATCACTCGCAAAATGAGCAGTTCTTC. Protein: CASSLDHSQNEQFF.

The chain couples TRBV28 to TRBJ2-3; 11 bases are shared with TRBD2. CDR1 and CDR2 (germline): MDHEN, SYDVKM. J lost 2 bases, V lost 6 bases, and 7 bases had no gene match. This CDR3 region has 16 residues. The CDR3 bases are TGTGCCAGCAGCCCCGGGACTAGCGGTCCCACAGATACGCAGTATTTT. It is translated as CASSPGTSGPTDTQYF.